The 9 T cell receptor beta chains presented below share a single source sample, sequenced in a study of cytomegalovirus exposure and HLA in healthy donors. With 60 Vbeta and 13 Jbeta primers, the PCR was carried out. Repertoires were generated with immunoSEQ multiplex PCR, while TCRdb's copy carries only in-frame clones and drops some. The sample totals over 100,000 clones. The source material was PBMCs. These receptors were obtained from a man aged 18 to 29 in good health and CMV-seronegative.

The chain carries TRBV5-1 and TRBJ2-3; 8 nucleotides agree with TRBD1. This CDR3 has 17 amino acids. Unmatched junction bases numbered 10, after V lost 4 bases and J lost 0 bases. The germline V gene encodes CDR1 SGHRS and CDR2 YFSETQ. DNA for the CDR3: TGCGCCAGCAGCGGACCGGGACAGGAAACTAGCACAGATACGCAGTATTTT. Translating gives CASSGPGQETSTDTQYF.

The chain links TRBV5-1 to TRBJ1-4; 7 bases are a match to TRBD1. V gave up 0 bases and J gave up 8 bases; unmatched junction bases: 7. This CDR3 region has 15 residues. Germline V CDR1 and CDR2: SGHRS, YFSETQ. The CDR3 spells CASSLGDREAEKLFF. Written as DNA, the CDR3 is TGCGCCAGCAGCTTGGGGGACAGAGAAGCCGAAAAACTGTTTTTT.

The CDR3 coding sequence is TGTGCCAGCAGTGCAGGGCCCTATAATTCACCCCTCCACTTT. Its protein is CASSAGPYNSPLHF. The chain carries TRBV6-1 and TRBJ1-6; a weak D match, TRBD1 (5 bases). The V end was cut by 4 bases, the J end by 2 bases, with 6 bases between. Germline-derived CDR1 and CDR2 are MNHNS and SASEGT. The CDR3 spans 14 residues.

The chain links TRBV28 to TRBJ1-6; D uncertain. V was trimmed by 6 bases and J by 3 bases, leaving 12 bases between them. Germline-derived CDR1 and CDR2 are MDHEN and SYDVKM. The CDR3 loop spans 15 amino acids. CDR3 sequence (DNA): TGTGCCAGCAGCACGAGTTTCGGCTATAATTCACCCCTCCACTTT. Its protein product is CASSTSFGYNSPLHF.

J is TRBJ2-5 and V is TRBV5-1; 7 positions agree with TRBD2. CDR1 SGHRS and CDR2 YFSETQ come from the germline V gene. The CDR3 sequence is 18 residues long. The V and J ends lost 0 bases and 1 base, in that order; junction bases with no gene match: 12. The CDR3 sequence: CASSLDGRGSLFQETQYF. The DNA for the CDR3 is TGCGCCAGCAGCTTGGATGGGCGGGGGTCCCTGTTCCAAGAGACCCAGTACTTC.

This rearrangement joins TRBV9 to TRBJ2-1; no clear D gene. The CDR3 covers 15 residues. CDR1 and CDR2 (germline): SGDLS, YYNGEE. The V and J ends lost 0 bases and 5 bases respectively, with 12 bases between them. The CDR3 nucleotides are TGTGCCAGCAGCGTAGCTCTGCGACTCGACAATGAGCAGTTCTTC. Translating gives CASSVALRLDNEQFF. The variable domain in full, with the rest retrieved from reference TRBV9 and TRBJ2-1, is DSGVTQTPKHLITATGQRVTLRCSPRSGDLSVYWYQQSLDQGLQFLIQYYNGEERAKGNILERFSAQQFPDLHSELNLSSLELGDSALYFCASSVALRLDNEQFFGPGTRLTVL.

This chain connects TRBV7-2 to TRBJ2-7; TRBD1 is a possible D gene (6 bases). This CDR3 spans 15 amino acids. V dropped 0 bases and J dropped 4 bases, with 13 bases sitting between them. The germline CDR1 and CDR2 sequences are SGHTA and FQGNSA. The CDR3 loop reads CASSLALQGLYEQYF. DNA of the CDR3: TGTGCCAGCAGCTTAGCCCTACAGGGTTTGTACGAGCAGTACTTC.

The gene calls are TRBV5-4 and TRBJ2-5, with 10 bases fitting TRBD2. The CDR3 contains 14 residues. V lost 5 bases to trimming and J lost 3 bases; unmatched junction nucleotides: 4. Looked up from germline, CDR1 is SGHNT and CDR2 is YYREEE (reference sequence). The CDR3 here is CASSNLAGEETQYF. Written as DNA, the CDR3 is TGTGCCAGCAGTAATCTAGCGGGGGAAGAGACCCAGTACTTC.

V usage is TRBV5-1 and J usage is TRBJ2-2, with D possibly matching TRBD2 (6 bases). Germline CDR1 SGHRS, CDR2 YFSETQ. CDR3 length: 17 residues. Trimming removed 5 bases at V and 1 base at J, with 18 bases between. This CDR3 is CASSPGRGAVNTGELFF. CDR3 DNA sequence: TGCGCCAGCAGTCCGGGGCGGGGCGCCGTGAACACCGGGGAGCTGTTTTTT.